These 15 T cell receptor beta chains came from one sample sequenced in a study of spatial heterogeneity in lung cancer. Their antigens remain unidentified. Overall study results and limits: One measure, the expanded intratumoral alpha and beta TCR count, tracked tumor mutation counts.

TCRdb reanalysed the 5' RACE reads using MiXCR and keeps one entry per CDR3 protein. In the table there are about 3,800 distinct CDR3 sequences, about a third of which are singletons. As for time point: sample taken at primary tumor resection. The material sequenced was lung tumor tissue, taken at surgery. The receptors here all came from a male donor with early-stage non-small cell lung cancer.

This clonotype was counted a few times. The rearrangement joins TRBV7-9 to TRBJ2-5, with 8 bases matching TRBD1. The junction had 8 bases not matched to a gene; V was cut back by 5 bases and J by 6 bases. CDR1 SEHNR and CDR2 FQNEAQ come from the germline V gene (reference sequence). The CDR3 totals 14 residues. The CDR3 spells CASSDSGQGQTQYF. CDR3 bases: TGTGCCAGCAGCGATTCTGGACAGGGACAGACCCAGTACTTC.

This clonotype is termed medium-sized (0.01 to 0.1%). The genes are TRBV7-2 and TRBJ2-6; D is possibly TRBD1 (5 bases). The CDR3 is 17 amino acids. Trimming shortened V by 1 base and J by 0 bases, and 10 bases separated the two germline ends. Per the germline V gene, CDR1 is SGHTA and CDR2 is FQGNSA. CDR3 sequence: CASSLGGPLSGANVLTF. Here the CDR3 DNA reads TGTGCCAGCAGCTTAGGGGGCCCCCTCTCTGGGGCCAACGTCCTGACTTTC. The full variable domain, completed using reference TRBV7-2 and TRBJ2-6, is GAGVSQSPSNKVTEKGKDVELRCDPISGHTALYWYRQSLGQGLEFLIYFQGNSAPDKSGLPSDRFSAERTGGSVSTLTIQRTQQEDSAVYLCASSLGGPLSGANVLTFGAGSRLTVL.

Judged by abundance, this clonotype is medium-sized. The chain has TRBV27 and TRBJ2-5; TRBD1 aligns across 9 bases. Per the germline V gene, CDR1 is MNHEY and CDR2 is SMNVEV (reference sequence). CDR3 length: 16 residues. Losses at the gene ends were 4 bases for V and 1 base for J; bases not matched to a gene: 7. Here the CDR3 DNA reads TGTGCCAGCAGTTCCTACAGGGGGCGAGGCCAAGAGACCCAGTACTTC. Translated, it gives CASSSYRGRGQETQYF.

This clonotype is large. The chain combines TRBV5-1 with TRBJ2-3; 7 bases are a match to TRBD2. The germline V gene has CDR1 SGHRS and CDR2 YFSETQ. V lost 3 bases, J lost 0 bases, and 4 bases stayed unmatched. There are 15 residues in the CDR3. The CDR3 spells CASSWGLTSTDTQYF. CDR3 nucleotides: TGCGCCAGCAGCTGGGGACTAACTAGCACAGATACGCAGTATTTT.

The genes are TRBV6-6 and TRBJ2-4; D is perhaps TRBD1 (6 bases). Trimming left V 5 bases short and J 1 base short, with 15 bases between. This CDR3 comprises 16 residues. The germline gives CDR1 MNHNY, CDR2 SVGAGI (reference sequence). CDR3 loop: CASSAYRVLAKNIQYF. In DNA, the CDR3 is TGTGCCAGCAGTGCCTACAGGGTACTCGCCAAAAACATTCAGTACTTC.

This sequence joins TRBV3-1 and TRBJ2-3; D is undetermined. V was clipped by 1 base and J by 4 bases, with 3 bases between them. CDR1 is LGHDT and CDR2 is YNNKEL in the germline V gene (reference sequence). This CDR3 is 12 amino acids long. The CDR3: CASSQGADTQYF. CDR3 nucleotide sequence: TGTGCCAGCAGCCAAGGAGCAGATACGCAGTATTTT.

The rearrangement links TRBV20-1 to TRBJ2-3, with D hard to call. V was pared by 8 bases and J by 1 base, with 7 bases between. Germline CDR1 is DFQATT and CDR2 is SNEGSKA (reference sequence). The CDR3 has 11 amino acids. The CDR3, as DNA: TGCAGTCATGGCGGCACAGATACGCAGTATTTT. It is translated as CSHGGTDTQYF.

This clonotype has more than one count but fewer than ten. This rearrangement joins TRBV9 to TRBJ2-2, with D perhaps TRBD2 (6 bases). CDR3 length: 13 residues. Germline assignment: CDR1 SGDLS and CDR2 YYNGEE. V lost 7 bases to trimming and J lost 5 bases, with 12 bases between them. The CDR3 sequence: CASAGLVTGELFF. Written as DNA, the CDR3 is TGTGCCAGCGCGGGACTTGTTACCGGGGAGCTGTTTTTT.

The rearrangement links TRBV7-2 to TRBJ2-7; D unresolved. Deletions cut 5 bases from V and 5 bases from J, with 22 bases between. Germline assignment: CDR1 SGHTA and CDR2 FQGNSA. The CDR3 runs 16 residues. The DNA for the CDR3 is TGTGCCAGCAGCCAGGCCTGGGGTGGTGCATCGGACGAGCAGTACTTC. Amino acids: CASSQAWGGASDEQYF.

This clonotype was counted only a few times. The chain carries TRBV11-2 and TRBJ2-2; D is uncertain. There are 14 residues in the CDR3. With 0 bases removed from V and 6 bases from J, the gap between germline ends came to 8 bases. Germline loops: CDR1 SGHAT, CDR2 FQNNGV. CDR3 nucleotide sequence: TGTGCCAGCAGCTTAGATTTTGGCGCCGGGGAGCTGTTTTTT. Residues: CASSLDFGAGELFF.

In regard to this clonotype: Compared with germline, one end of the junction differs, possibly owing to a read error. The chain uses TRBV27 and TRBJ2-3; the D gene is possibly TRBD2 (5 bases). The CDR3 is 12 residues long. Per germline, CDR1 MNHEY and CDR2 SMNVEV (reference sequence). The CDR3 loop is CASRGSIDTQYF. CDR3 bases: TGTGCCAGCAGGGGGAGCATAGATACGCAGTATTTT.

This clonotype is labeled as medium-sized (0.01 to 0.1%). V and J are TRBV27 and TRBJ1-5, with a possible D match to TRBD1 (6 bases). Germline assignment: CDR1 MNHEY and CDR2 SMNVEV (reference sequence). The CDR3 totals 16 residues. V lost 6 bases to trimming and J lost 4 bases, with 19 bases between them. CDR3 nucleotides: TGTGCCAGCAGCTCCTATACCAGGGGCAGAAATCAGCCCCAGCATTTT. As protein: CASSSYTRGRNQPQHF.

This clonotype was seen more than once but under ten times. V gene TRBV3-1 combines with J gene TRBJ1-6, with D possibly matching TRBD1 (5 bases). Between the trimmed V and J ends, which lost 5 bases and 6 bases, there was a span of 8 bases. This CDR3 has 13 residues. CDR1 and CDR2 from the germline V gene are LGHDT and YNNKEL (reference sequence). The CDR3 DNA reads TGTGCCAGCAGCGGGACCTCTAATTCACCCCTCCACTTT. The encoded protein is CASSGTSNSPLHF.

Details on this clonotype: At one end, the junction sequence differs from germline, possibly due to a read error. The chain has TRBV5-5 and TRBJ2-5; no reliable D call. Per germline, CDR1 SGHKS and CDR2 YYEKEE (reference sequence). This CDR3 has 13 residues. CDR3 sequence (DNA): TGTGCCAGCAGCTTAACAGCTTTACCTCTTCGGGACTTC. Protein product: CASSLTALPLRDF. Using reference TRBV5-5 and TRBJ2-5 for the parts outside the CDR3, the full variable domain is DAGVTQSPTHLIKTRGQQVTLRCSPISGHKSVSWYQQVLGQGPQFIFQYYEKEERGRGNFPDRFSARQFPNYSSELNVNALLLGDSALYLCASSLTALPLRDFGPGTRLLVL.

The chain links TRBV27 to TRBJ2-5; 8 nucleotides match TRBD2. This CDR3 has 15 residues. Germline trimming cut 3 bases from V and 4 bases from J; bases unmatched to any gene: 7. From germline, CDR1 is MNHEY and CDR2 SMNVEV (reference sequence). CDR3 protein: CASSFTGLARETQYF. CDR3 DNA sequence: TGTGCCAGCAGTTTCACAGGACTAGCCCGAGAGACCCAGTACTTC.